This T cell receptor (beta chain) was profiled in a study of blood T cell repertoires in COVID-19. Profiled with immunoSEQ multiplex PCR; TCRdb holds only in-frame clones, not every one. The sample has just over 350,000 clones, over 75% seen once. This CDR3 has 15 amino acids. Germline CDR1 LNHDA, CDR2 SQIVND (reference sequence). V lost 5 bases and J lost 1, with 12 bases in between. The clonotype comes from a woman aged 25 to 39 who had recovered from COVID-19. The source material was PBMCs or T cells enriched from blood (not recorded which). The chain recombines TRBV19 with TRBJ1-5; no reliable D call. CDR3 region: CASSSSTASNQPQHF. The CDR3 nucleotides are TGTGCCAGTAGTTCATCCACAGCCAGCAATCAGCCCCAGCATTTT.